This entry is about one T cell receptor (beta chain). Antigen: not known. Some 39,000 genome equivalents of blood DNA were amplified for TRB. Multiplex touch-down PCR amplified TRB using TRB-A and TRB-B pools in one tube. For each CDR3 protein, TCRdb gives one entry from its re-call of the multiplex PCR reads, without DNA. The repertoire table contains under 8,500 distinct CDR3 sequences. Germline V gene data show CDR1 as SGHTA and CDR2 as FQGNSA. The CDR3 is 14 amino acids. This specimen belongs to a study of T cell clusters in autoimmune cytopenias. Study-wide results and limits: Comparing secondary cytopenia with chronic lymphocytic leukemia showed no cluster-lack signature, apparently masked by lymphoma repertoire. Primary autoimmune cytopenia patients appeared to lack physiological T cell clusters present in healthy donors. TRB repertoire shifts in secondary cytopenia and chronic lymphocytic leukemia mostly reflected lymphoma, not autoimmunity.

The sequence was obtained from a human donor with an autoimmune cytopenia or autoimmune hepatitis (not recorded which). The chain links TRBV7-2 to TRBJ2-3; the D call from TCRdb, TRBD1, cannot be confirmed without DNA. Sequenced: peripheral blood. The CDR3 protein is CASSLGAGTDTQYF.